Described below is a single T cell receptor (beta chain) sequence and its context. Only in-frame clones appear in the TCRdb table, and some are missing; sequencing was by immunoSEQ multiplex PCR. The sample comprises about 130,000 clones, about 95% of which are singletons, and 0.024% rests with the top ten. The sample belongs to a study of human thymus T cells. Corrective cardiac surgery supplied the resected thymus tissue. The CDR3 totals 14 residues. Germline values: CDR1 SGHNT, CDR2 YYREEE (reference sequence). With V trimmed by 0 bases and J by 6 bases, 3 bases remained unmatched. Sequencing was carried out using thymus tissue. This chain uses TRBV5-4 with TRBJ1-5; 7 bases fit TRBD1. The sequence was obtained from a boy under two years old with a congenital heart defect but otherwise immunologically healthy. The chain's CDR3 is CASSLVAGGQPQHF. Here the CDR3 DNA reads TGTGCCAGCAGCTTGGTGGCAGGGGGTCAGCCCCAGCATTTT.